This entry lists 4 T cell receptor beta chains sequenced from one sample in a study of T cells after yellow fever vaccination. TCRdb re-analysed the 5' RACE reads in MiXCR, keeping a single row per CDR3 protein. The sample lists 250,000 to 400,000 distinct CDR3 sequences, approximately 4% seen once, with approximately 23% in the top ten. Source: PBMCs, taken 5 days after the yellow fever booster vaccination. The receptors here all came from a man between 18 and 29 years old who received the YFV17D yellow fever vaccine.

The chain recombines TRBV27 with TRBJ2-1; D perhaps matches TRBD1 (5 bases). V was shortened by 2 bases and J by 8 bases, with 13 bases between the two germline ends. Germline CDR1 is MNHEY and CDR2 is SMNVEV (reference sequence). This CDR3 is 14 amino acids long. CDR3 sequence: CASSLRGQGYEQFF. The CDR3 nucleotides read TGTGCCAGCAGTTTACGTGGTCAGGGATATGAGCAGTTCTTC.

V and J are TRBV3-1 and TRBJ1-1; D gene unclear. The germline V and J ends were trimmed by 4 bases and 6 bases, with 15 bases remaining between them. Germline assignment: CDR1 LGHDT and CDR2 YNNKEL (reference sequence). This CDR3 comprises 14 residues. The DNA for the CDR3 is TGTGCCAGCAGCCGGCGGGATGGGTCGGCTGAAGCTTTCTTT. Protein: CASSRRDGSAEAFF.

V usage is TRBV6-6 and J usage is TRBJ1-1; D ambiguous. This CDR3 has 15 amino acids. Trimming removed 8 bases at V and 4 bases at J, with 20 bases between. Per germline, CDR1 MNHNY and CDR2 SVGAGI (reference sequence). CDR3 amino acids: CASETRGGGITEAFF. CDR3 sequence (DNA): TGTGCCAGCGAGACCCGAGGAGGCGGGATCACTGAAGCTTTCTTT.

V usage is TRBV11-2 and J usage is TRBJ1-5; no firm D call. CDR1 and CDR2 (germline): SGHAT, FQNNGV. There are 18 residues in the CDR3. The V and J ends lost 6 bases and 2 bases respectively, with 23 bases between them. CDR3 nucleotides: TGTGCCAGCAGGAAAATGGCGGATCAGAATGGTGGCAATCAGCCCCAGCATTTT. Translation: CASRKMADQNGGNQPQHF. Full variable domain (rest looked up from reference TRBV11-2 and TRBJ1-5): EAGVAQSPRYKIIEKRQSVAFWCNPISGHATLYWYQQILGQGPKLLIQFQNNGVVDDSQLPKDRFSAERLKGVDSTLKIQPAKLEDSAVYLCASRKMADQNGGNQPQHFGDGTRLSIL.